One sample yielded the 31 T cell receptor beta chains listed below, sequenced in a study of shared clonotypes between healthy human individuals. Assay used: immunoSEQ multiplex PCR; TCRdb lists only in-frame clones, some missing. The data show about 2 million clones, 85% to 95% seen once. Sequences were obtained from naive CD4+ T cells sorted from blood. The subset denotes: CD45RA+ positively selected. These receptors originate from a man between 18 and 29 years old in good health.

The V call is TRBV15, the J call TRBJ1-6; 7 bases map to TRBD1. CDR1 LNHNV and CDR2 YYDKDF come from the germline V gene (reference sequence). The J segment lost 5 bases and the V segment lost 4 bases, leaving 5 bases of the junction unmatched. The CDR3 has 15 residues. The CDR3 reads CATSKGAGDNSPLHF. In DNA, the CDR3 is TGTGCCACCAGCAAGGGGGCTGGGGATAATTCACCCCTCCACTTT.

The chain has TRBV9 and TRBJ2-7; maybe TRBD1 (6 bases). V lost 1 base, J lost 2 bases, and 10 bases lay in between. The CDR3 runs 14 residues. CDR1 is SGDLS and CDR2 is YYNGEE in the germline V gene. The CDR3 reads CASSVSGEPYEQYF. CDR3 nucleotides: TGTGCCAGCAGCGTATCAGGGGAGCCCTACGAGCAGTACTTC.

The chain joins TRBV5-4 to TRBJ2-1; tentatively, D is TRBD2 (6 bases). This CDR3 is 15 amino acids long. V gave up 1 base and J gave up 10 bases, with 18 bases separating them. Looked up from germline, CDR1 is SGHNT and CDR2 is YYREEE (reference sequence). The DNA of the CDR3 is TGTGCCAGCAGCTTGCGGACGGGAGTGGTCAACGAGCAGTTCTTC. Residues: CASSLRTGVVNEQFF.

This chain uses TRBV19 with TRBJ1-5, with a possible D match to TRBD1 (5 bases). V was shortened by 1 base and J by 8 bases, with 15 bases between the two germline ends. Germline V gives CDR1 LNHDA, CDR2 SQIVND (reference sequence). The CDR3 contains 15 residues. This CDR3 reads CASSIVGTQVKPQHF. Here the CDR3 DNA reads TGTGCCAGTAGTATAGTCGGGACGCAGGTCAAGCCCCAGCATTTT.

The chain has TRBV5-1 and TRBJ1-2; a possible D gene is TRBD1 (5 bases). V was cut by 0 bases and J by 5 bases, with 11 bases left in between. The CDR3 has 14 amino acids. Germline V gene lookup returns CDR1 SGHRS and CDR2 YFSETQ. The chain's CDR3 is CASSLERGEYGYTF. Here the CDR3 DNA reads TGCGCCAGCAGCTTGGAGCGAGGGGAATATGGCTACACCTTC.

This chain joins TRBV5-1 and TRBJ2-3, with 7 bases that match TRBD2. Unmatched junction bases numbered 5, after V lost 4 bases and J lost 3 bases. This CDR3 contains 14 residues. Per germline, CDR1 SGHRS and CDR2 YFSETQ. In nucleotides, the CDR3 is TGCGCCAGCAGCCAAGGACTAGTAACAGATACGCAGTATTTT. Translating it yields CASSQGLVTDTQYF.

This clone showed up just once. This chain links TRBV6-5 with TRBJ1-1, with D maybe TRBD1 (5 bases). Germline V CDR1 and CDR2: MNHEY, SVGAGI. V lost 4 bases, J lost 1 base, and 13 bases lay in between. The CDR3 runs to 15 residues. The CDR3 is CASSSWGTGNTEAFF. As DNA, the CDR3 is TGTGCCAGCAGTTCATGGGGGACGGGGAACACTGAAGCTTTCTTT.

The CDR3 spells CASSSPKANSPLHF. The CDR3 DNA follows: TGTGCCAGCAGTTCCCCTAAGGCTAATTCACCCCTCCACTTT. The V call is TRBV6-5, the J call TRBJ1-6; D not certain. Germline V gives CDR1 MNHEY, CDR2 SVGAGI. The CDR3 length is 14 residues. Trimming removed 4 bases at V and 6 bases at J, with 10 bases between.

The chain has TRBV30 and TRBJ1-2, with D unclear. V was shortened by 1 base and J by 6 bases, with 15 bases between the two germline ends. CDR3 length: 14 residues. CDR1 GTSNPN and CDR2 SVGIG come from the germline V gene (reference sequence). The CDR3 nucleotides read TGTGCCTGGAGTGCCCTCCCAGGCTCGGATGGCTACACCTTC. Translated: CAWSALPGSDGYTF. Complete variable domain (other parts from reference TRBV30 and TRBJ1-2): SQTIHQWPATLVQPVGSPLSLECTVEGTSNPNLYWYRQAAGRGLQLLFYSVGIGQISSEVPQNLSASRPQDRQFILSSKKLLLSDSGFYLCAWSALPGSDGYTFGSGTRLTVV.

J is TRBJ1-6 and V is TRBV27, with 9 positions matching TRBD1. The CDR3 is made up of 16 amino acids. Germline CDR1 MNHEY, CDR2 SMNVEV (reference sequence). V lost 4 bases and J lost 8; bases outside the gene matches: 9. CDR3 coding DNA: TGTGCCAGCAGTTCCCTGGACAGGGGATCCTATTCACCCCTCCACTTT. Translating gives CASSSLDRGSYSPLHF.

Points on this clone: The same CDR3 arises from other DNA sequences in this sample as well. The V and J genes are TRBV5-1 and TRBJ2-7; D gene uncertain. This CDR3 has 13 residues. From germline, CDR1 is SGHRS and CDR2 YFSETQ. The V and J ends lost 0 bases and 2 bases respectively, with 6 bases between them. The CDR3 here is CASSLEPPYEQYF. CDR3 DNA sequence: TGCGCCAGCAGCTTGGAGCCGCCCTACGAGCAGTACTTC.

The V and J genes are TRBV19 and TRBJ1-1, with D perhaps TRBD1 (5 bases). Germline CDR1 reads LNHDA; CDR2 reads SQIVND (reference sequence). The CDR3 is 13 amino acids. Trimming shortened V by 4 bases and J by 5 bases, and 11 bases separated the two germline ends. The CDR3, as DNA: TGTGCCAGTAGTAATTCAAGGACAACTGAAGCTTTCTTT. Encoded protein: CASSNSRTTEAFF.

This chain uses TRBV28 with TRBJ1-2; D remains ambiguous. The CDR3 has 13 amino acids. Trimming removed 2 bases at V and 5 bases at J, with 9 bases between. In germline, CDR1 is MDHEN, CDR2 SYDVKM. The CDR3 bases are TGTGCCAGCAGTTTACCAGAGTTGTATGGCTACACCTTC. It yields the protein CASSLPELYGYTF.

The gene calls are TRBV30 and TRBJ1-3, with TRBD1 as a possible D gene (6 bases). Trimming removed 5 bases at V and 3 bases at J, with 17 bases between. The CDR3 totals 15 residues. The V gene's germline CDR1 is GTSNPN and CDR2 SVGIG (reference sequence). The CDR3 nucleotides are TGTGCCTGGGGCCCCGGGGGGGCTGGTGGAAACACCATATATTTT. Protein: CAWGPGGAGGNTIYF.

The chain has TRBV5-8 and TRBJ2-7; D is perhaps TRBD1 (5 bases). Trimming left V 2 bases short and J 6 bases short, with 12 bases between. CDR1 is SGHTS and CDR2 is YDEGEE in the germline V gene. The CDR3 is made up of 13 amino acids. This chain's CDR3 is CASSFSGLGEQYF. The CDR3 DNA sequence: TGTGCCAGCAGCTTTTCAGGGCTCGGCGAGCAGTACTTC.

J is TRBJ1-5 and V is TRBV11-2, with D perhaps matching TRBD1 (6 bases). The CDR3 runs 12 residues. V lost 5 bases to trimming and J lost 9 bases, with 11 bases between them. The germline gives CDR1 SGHAT, CDR2 FQNNGV. CDR3 coding DNA: TGTGCCAGCAGCGCTGGAGGGGGGCCCCAGCATTTT. Encoded protein: CASSAGGGPQHF.

In the case of this clone: Other nucleotide sequences in the sample specify the same CDR3. The rearrangement joins TRBV29-1 to TRBJ2-3; TRBD2 aligns across 10 bases. The junction had 6 bases not matched to a gene; V was cut back by 6 bases and J by 3 bases. The CDR3 is made up of 14 amino acids. Per the germline V gene, CDR1 is SQVTM and CDR2 is ANQGSEA. The CDR3 sequence is CSVASGSFTDTQYF. The CDR3 DNA reads TGCAGCGTCGCTAGCGGGAGCTTTACAGATACGCAGTATTTT.

The chain links TRBV29-1 to TRBJ2-3; D gene ambiguous. The germline CDR1 and CDR2 sequences are SQVTM and ANQGSEA. The CDR3 has 9 residues. With 2 bases removed from V and 8 bases from J, the gap between germline ends came to 2 bases. The CDR3 region is CSVETTQYF. In DNA, the CDR3 is TGCAGCGTTGAAACTACGCAGTATTTT.

The rearrangement uses TRBV2 and TRBJ2-5, with a tentative D call TRBD2 (6 bases). The germline CDR1 and CDR2 sequences are SNHLY and FYNNEI. This CDR3 is 14 amino acids long. Trimming took 7 bases from V and 5 from J, leaving 17 bases between them. The CDR3 DNA sequence: TGTGCCAGCACGCTGGACGGCGCGGGGGAGACCCAGTACTTC. Its protein product is CASTLDGAGETQYF.

As regards this clone: Germline and junction disagree at one end, which may indicate a read error. V gene TRBV7-9 combines with J gene TRBJ1-2, with 7 bases identical to TRBD1. Germline loops: CDR1 SEHNR, CDR2 FQNEAQ (reference sequence). This CDR3 contains 12 residues. The CDR3 nucleotides read TGTGCCAGCAGCCGCAGGGACAGCGGCTTCACCTTC. It codes for CASSRRDSGFTF.

This clone was counted a single time. The chain joins TRBV29-1 to TRBJ2-7; either TRBD1 or TRBD2 may fit D (6 bases each). Trimming took off 3 bases at V and 2 bases at J, with 17 bases between the two ends. The CDR3 spans 15 residues. The germline V gene encodes CDR1 SQVTM and CDR2 ANQGSEA. CDR3 amino acids: CSVEDAEEGAYEQYF. The CDR3 nucleotides are TGCAGCGTTGAGGATGCTGAGGAGGGGGCCTACGAGCAGTACTTC.

This clone was detected only once. The chain is built from TRBV7-2 and TRBJ1-2, with TRBD1 matching 12 bases. V lost 0 bases, J lost 8 bases, and 7 bases stayed unmatched. CDR3 length: 16 residues. Germline V gene lookup returns CDR1 SGHTA and CDR2 FQGNSA. The chain's CDR3 is CASSLAGTGGAAGYTF. In nucleotides, the CDR3 is TGTGCCAGCAGCTTAGCCGGGACAGGGGGCGCAGCCGGCTACACCTTC.

Comment on this clone: This specimen includes other DNA sequences encoding the same CDR3. The chain has TRBV5-6 and TRBJ1-4; TRBD1 might be the D (5 bases). This CDR3 contains 14 residues. Germline V gene data show CDR1 as SGHDT and CDR2 as YYEEEE. V dropped 1 base and J dropped 7 bases, with 11 bases sitting between them. This CDR3 reads CASSLPGIGEKLFF. CDR3 DNA sequence: TGTGCCAGCAGCTTGCCAGGGATTGGTGAAAAACTGTTTTTT.

This chain connects TRBV6-5 to TRBJ2-7; no clear D gene. Germline lookup yields CDR1 MNHEY and CDR2 SVGAGI. The CDR3 has 14 residues. V was pared by 2 bases and J by 5 bases, with 13 bases between. The DNA of the CDR3 is TGTGCCAGCAGTTACCTACAGCCTGCCAACGAGCAGTACTTC. This encodes CASSYLQPANEQYF.

The chain links TRBV10-2 to TRBJ2-3; 7 bases line up with TRBD2. V shed 2 bases, J shed 8 bases, and the junction held 10 bases outside the gene matches. Per the germline V gene, CDR1 is WSHSY and CDR2 is SAAADI. The CDR3 has 15 amino acids. The CDR3 sequence is CASSEGGAGMGTQYF. For the CDR3, the DNA is TGCGCCAGCAGTGAGGGAGGAGCGGGGATGGGTACGCAGTATTTT.

The CDR3: CASSGRGAGTGELFF. CDR3 nucleotide sequence: TGCGCCAGCAGCGGGCGGGGGGCAGGCACCGGGGAGCTGTTTTTT. The J gene is TRBJ2-2, the V gene TRBV4-1, with TRBD2 identical over 8 bases. CDR1 is MGHRA and CDR2 is YSYEKL in the germline V gene. CDR3 length: 15 amino acids. J was trimmed by 4 bases and V by 5 bases; bases with no gene match: 6.

J is TRBJ2-7 and V is TRBV28; possible D gene TRBD1, 5 bases. V gave up 7 bases and J gave up 0 bases, with 22 bases separating them. The CDR3 spans 17 residues. Looked up from germline, CDR1 is MDHEN and CDR2 is SYDVKM. For the CDR3, the DNA is TGTGCCAGCACCCCCATCCCGACAGCTAAGTCCTCCTACGAGCAGTACTTC. It yields the protein CASTPIPTAKSSYEQYF.

This chain links TRBV9 with TRBJ1-6; D not certain. CDR1 and CDR2 (germline): SGDLS, YYNGEE. Trimming left V 0 bases short and J 3 bases short, with 10 bases between. The CDR3 totals 16 residues. This CDR3 is CASSVDGGNYNSPLHF. The CDR3 nucleotides are TGTGCCAGCAGCGTAGACGGCGGGAACTATAATTCACCCCTCCACTTT.

This chain uses TRBV30 with TRBJ2-1; 12 bases agree with TRBD2. Germline assignment: CDR1 GTSNPN and CDR2 SVGIG (reference sequence). Trimming at V came to 2 bases and at J to 2 bases, leaving 1 base not matched to a gene. This CDR3 spans 15 amino acids. CDR3 sequence (DNA): TGTGCCTGGAGTCGACTAGCGGGGGCCTACAATGAGCAGTTCTTC. Residues: CAWSRLAGAYNEQFF.

The rearrangement links TRBV5-1 to TRBJ1-1, with TRBD1 identical over 11 bases. The germline CDR1 and CDR2 sequences are SGHRS and YFSETQ. V shed 4 bases and J 5 bases; nucleotides not matched to a gene: 10. The CDR3 consists of 16 residues. This CDR3 reads CASSLGQGAIWTEAFF. In DNA form, the CDR3 reads TGCGCCAGCAGCCTCGGACAGGGGGCGATTTGGACTGAAGCTTTCTTT. The full variable domain, in which reference TRBV5-1 and TRBJ1-1 provide the parts outside the CDR3, is KAGVTQTPRYLIKTRGQQVTLSCSPISGHRSVSWYQQTPGQGLQFLFEYFSETQRNKGNFPGRFSGRQFSNSRSEMNVSTLELGDSALYLCASSLGQGAIWTEAFFGQGTRLTVV.

Concerning this clone itself: The junction departs from the called germline gene at one end, perhaps through a read error. V usage is TRBV5-1 and J usage is TRBJ1-1; D ambiguous. The CDR3 loop spans 13 amino acids. From germline, CDR1 is SGHRS and CDR2 YFSETQ. In nucleotides, the CDR3 is TGCGCCAGCAGCTTGGAGGAGAACTCTGAAGCTTTCTTT. Translation gives CASSLEENSEAFF.